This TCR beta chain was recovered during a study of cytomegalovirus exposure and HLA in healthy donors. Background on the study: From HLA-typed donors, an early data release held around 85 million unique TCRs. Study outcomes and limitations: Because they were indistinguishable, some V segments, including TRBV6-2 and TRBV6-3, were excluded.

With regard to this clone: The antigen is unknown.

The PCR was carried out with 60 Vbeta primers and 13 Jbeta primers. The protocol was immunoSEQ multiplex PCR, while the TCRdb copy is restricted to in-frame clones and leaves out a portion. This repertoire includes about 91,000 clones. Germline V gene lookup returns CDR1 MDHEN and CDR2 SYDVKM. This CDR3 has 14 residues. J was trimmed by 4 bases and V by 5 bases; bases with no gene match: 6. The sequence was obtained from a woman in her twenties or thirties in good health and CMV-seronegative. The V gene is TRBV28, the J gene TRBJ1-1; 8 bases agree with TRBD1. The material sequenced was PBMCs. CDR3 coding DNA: TGTGCCAGCAGTCTTCAACAGGGGGTCACTGAAGCTTTCTTT. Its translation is CASSLQQGVTEAFF.